The 13 T cell receptor beta chains below come from one sample, sequenced in a study of cytomegalovirus exposure and HLA in healthy donors. The PCR ran on 60 Vbeta and 13 Jbeta primers. Produced via immunoSEQ multiplex PCR; TCRdb's table is partial and in-frame only. Here the sample spans approximately 120,000 clones, more than 60% being singletons. The specimen sequenced was PBMCs. The source is a man younger than 40 in good health and CMV-seronegative.

The J gene is TRBJ2-3, the V gene TRBV5-4; perhaps TRBD1 as D (6 bases). The length of the CDR3 is 17 residues. CDR1 and CDR2 from the germline V gene are SGHNT and YYREEE (reference sequence). Trimming pared 3 bases from V and 2 bases from J, leaving 19 bases between. The CDR3 loop is CASSSLARGYPTDTQYF. As DNA, the CDR3 is TGTGCCAGCAGCTCGTTAGCCAGGGGCTACCCCACAGATACGCAGTATTTT.

The chain has TRBV6-5 and TRBJ1-5; D might be TRBD1 (5 bases). The V gene lost 5 bases and the J gene lost 1 base, with 12 bases spanning the gap. The CDR3 length is 15 residues. Germline loops: CDR1 MNHEY, CDR2 SVGAGI. The CDR3 reads CASSKGVSSNQPQHF. CDR3 nucleotides: TGTGCCAGCAGTAAAGGGGTATCGAGCAATCAGCCCCAGCATTTT.

The J gene is TRBJ2-5, the V gene TRBV5-1; 14 bases agree with TRBD2. This CDR3 region has 16 residues. The trim removed 4 bases at V and 5 bases at J, leaving 7 bases unmatched. Germline values: CDR1 SGHRS, CDR2 YFSETQ. Here the CDR3 DNA reads TGCGCCAGCAGCCCGGGACTAGCGGGGGCGAGGGAGACCCAGTACTTC. This encodes CASSPGLAGARETQYF.

This chain's CDR3 is CASSLEGLAGYNEQFF. Written as DNA, the CDR3 is TGTGCCAGCAGCTTAGAAGGACTAGCGGGATACAATGAGCAGTTCTTC. V and J are TRBV7-2 and TRBJ2-1; 12 nucleotides line up with TRBD2. The CDR3 covers 16 residues. Trimming cost V 1 base and J 4 bases; bases outside gene matches: 2. CDR1 and CDR2 (germline): SGHTA, FQGNSA.

For this clone: The sample carries other DNA sequences with the same CDR3. The chain combines TRBV6-5 with TRBJ2-7; perhaps TRBD2 as D (6 bases). The CDR3 is 14 residues long. Between the trimmed V and J ends, which lost 5 bases and 0 bases, there was a span of 11 bases. Germline V gene data show CDR1 as MNHEY and CDR2 as SVGAGI. The CDR3 loop is CASSRDFSSYEQYF. The CDR3, as DNA: TGTGCCAGCAGTCGGGACTTCAGCTCCTACGAGCAGTACTTC.

The V and J genes are TRBV6-6 and TRBJ1-1; 9 positions agree with TRBD1. Losses at the gene ends were 5 bases for V and 4 bases for J; bases not matched to a gene: 11. The CDR3 consists of 16 residues. Germline assignment: CDR1 MNHNY and CDR2 SVGAGI (reference sequence). The CDR3 DNA follows: TGTGCCAGCAGTACGGGGACAGGGTGGACGGGCACTGAAGCTTTCTTT. Protein sequence: CASSTGTGWTGTEAFF.

This clone was recorded only once. The chain recombines TRBV5-5 with TRBJ2-2; D is unclear. Between the trimmed V and J ends, which lost 0 bases and 7 bases, there was a span of 10 bases. Germline assignment: CDR1 SGHKS and CDR2 YYEKEE (reference sequence). This CDR3 is built from 14 residues. The CDR3 nucleotides are TGTGCCAGCAGCTTGGTGGTTCTCGGCGGGGAGCTGTTTTTT. Translated: CASSLVVLGGELFF.

V is TRBV30 and J is TRBJ2-7; a weak D match, TRBD1 (5 bases). The germline V gene encodes CDR1 GTSNPN and CDR2 SVGIG (reference sequence). CDR3 length: 12 amino acids. Trimming shortened V by 4 bases and J by 2 bases, and 9 bases separated the two germline ends. CDR3 loop: CAWTGNTYEQYF. DNA for the CDR3: TGTGCCTGGACAGGGAATACCTACGAGCAGTACTTC.

The chain has TRBV10-3 and TRBJ2-2; 12 bases match TRBD2. This CDR3 is 19 amino acids long. Trimming removed 3 bases from V and 0 bases from J; junction bases left unmatched: 8. CDR1 and CDR2 from the germline V gene are ENHRY and SYGVKD. The CDR3 spells CAISDWGLAGSANTGELFF. CDR3 bases: TGTGCCATCAGTGATTGGGGACTAGCGGGTTCCGCGAACACCGGGGAGCTGTTTTTT.

The rearrangement joins TRBV11-1 to TRBJ1-1, with D tentatively TRBD1 (6 bases). CDR1 SGHAT and CDR2 FQDESV come from the germline V gene (reference sequence). The CDR3 extends over 17 amino acids. V was clipped by 0 bases and J by 0 bases, with 14 bases between them. CDR3 sequence (DNA): TGTGCCAGCAGCTTAGCGCTACAGGGCGGCATGAACACTGAAGCTTTCTTT. The encoded protein is CASSLALQGGMNTEAFF.

This clone has a handful of counts. The V call is TRBV28, the J call TRBJ1-4; 9 bases fit TRBD1. The V segment lost 4 bases and the J segment 0 bases; nucleotides outside the gene matches: 6. This CDR3 is built from 17 residues. Germline values: CDR1 MDHEN, CDR2 SYDVKM. CDR3 coding DNA: TGTGCCAGCAGTTCCCCGGGACAGGGAACAACTAATGAAAAACTGTTTTTT. It encodes CASSSPGQGTTNEKLFF.

The chain couples TRBV10-3 to TRBJ1-3; D is uncertain. There are 14 residues in the CDR3. V was trimmed by 3 bases and J by 0 bases, leaving 6 bases between them. Germline-derived CDR1 and CDR2 are ENHRY and SYGVKD. This chain's CDR3 is CAISEQVSGNTIYF. The CDR3 DNA follows: TGTGCCATCAGTGAACAAGTCTCTGGAAACACCATATATTTT.

The genes are TRBV10-3 and TRBJ1-5; the D is unclear. V dropped 4 bases and J dropped 6 bases, with 10 bases sitting between them. CDR1 ENHRY and CDR2 SYGVKD come from the germline V gene. This CDR3 is 13 amino acids long. CDR3 bases: TGTGCCATCAGTGGACACGGTACTCAGCCCCAGCATTTT. Its translation is CAISGHGTQPQHF.